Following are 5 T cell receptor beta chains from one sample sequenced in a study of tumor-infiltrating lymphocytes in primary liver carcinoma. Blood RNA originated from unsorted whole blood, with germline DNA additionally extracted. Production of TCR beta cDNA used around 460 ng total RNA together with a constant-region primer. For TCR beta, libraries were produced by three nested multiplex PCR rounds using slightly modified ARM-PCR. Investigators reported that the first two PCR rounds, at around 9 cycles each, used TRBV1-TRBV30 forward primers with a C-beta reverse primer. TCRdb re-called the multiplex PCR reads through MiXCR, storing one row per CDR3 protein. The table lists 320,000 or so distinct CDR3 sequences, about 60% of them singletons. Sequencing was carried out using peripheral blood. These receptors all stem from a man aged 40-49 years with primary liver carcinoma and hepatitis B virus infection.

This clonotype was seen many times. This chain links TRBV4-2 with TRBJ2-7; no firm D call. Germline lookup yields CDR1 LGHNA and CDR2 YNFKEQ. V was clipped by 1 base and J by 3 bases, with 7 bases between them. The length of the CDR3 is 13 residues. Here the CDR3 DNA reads TGTGCCAGCAGCCAAGGCGGCGTCTACGAGCAGTACTTC. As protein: CASSQGGVYEQYF.

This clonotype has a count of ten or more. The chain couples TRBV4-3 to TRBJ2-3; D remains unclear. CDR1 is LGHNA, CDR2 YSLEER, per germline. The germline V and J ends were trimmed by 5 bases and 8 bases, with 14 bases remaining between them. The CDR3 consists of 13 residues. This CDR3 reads CASSSTPLGTQYF. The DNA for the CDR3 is TGCGCCAGCAGCTCCACTCCGCTCGGTACGCAGTATTTT.

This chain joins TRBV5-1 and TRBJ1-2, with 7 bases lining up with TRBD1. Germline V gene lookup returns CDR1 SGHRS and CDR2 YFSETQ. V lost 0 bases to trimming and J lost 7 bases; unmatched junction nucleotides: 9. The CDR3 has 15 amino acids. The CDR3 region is CASSLGVDRECGYTF. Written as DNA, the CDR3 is TGCGCCAGCAGCTTGGGAGTCGACAGGGAGTGTGGCTACACCTTC.

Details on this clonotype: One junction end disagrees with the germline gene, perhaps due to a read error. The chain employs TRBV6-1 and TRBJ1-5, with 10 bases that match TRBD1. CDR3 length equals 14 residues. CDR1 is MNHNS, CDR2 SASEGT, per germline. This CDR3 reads CASHGTGANQSQHF. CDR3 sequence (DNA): TGTGCCAGCCACGGGACAGGGGCGAATCAGTCCCAGCATTTT.

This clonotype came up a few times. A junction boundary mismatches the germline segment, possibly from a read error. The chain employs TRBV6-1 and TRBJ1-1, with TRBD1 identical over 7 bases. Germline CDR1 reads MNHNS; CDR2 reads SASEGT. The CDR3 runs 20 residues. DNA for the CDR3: TGTGCCAGCAGTGCCACAGGGGCCTCCCTTATCGGGCTCATGAACACTGAAGCTCTCTTT. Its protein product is CASSATGASLIGLMNTEALF.